A few counts support the clone carrying this T cell receptor (beta chain). Its antigen is not known. The CDR3 has 16 residues. Per the germline V gene, CDR1 is SGDLS and CDR2 is YYNGEE. Between the trimmed V and J ends, which lost 0 bases and 3 bases, there was a span of 13 bases. This record belongs to a study of CD8 T cells in ankylosing spondylitis. Notes on the study in general: Blood of patients with ankylosing spondylitis appeared to be characterized by a TCR beta motif of several highly homologous variants. Within peripheral blood, clones linked to disease were CD8+ and relatively rare.

As the method for making TCR beta libraries, quantitative 5'-RACE with molecular barcodes was used. TCRdb redid the calling of the 5' RACE reads with MiXCR, one entry per CDR3 protein. Here the sample spans more than 400,000 distinct CDR3 sequences, 5.3% being singletons. The receptor's source is a male donor with ankylosing spondylitis. The V and J genes are TRBV9 and TRBJ2-4; D is perhaps TRBD1 (5 bases). Sequencing was carried out using blood, either unsorted or a sorted T cell fraction (not recorded which). CDR3 region: CASSVVSGSGKNIQYF. CDR3 DNA: TGTGCCAGCAGCGTAGTTTCAGGGTCTGGCAAAAACATTCAGTACTTC.